The entry below describes one T cell receptor (beta chain). What this receptor recognizes is not known. Base quality data are lacking; no much larger clone is found one base away. Instrument on record: Illumina HiSeq 1500. TCRdb reprocessed the public reads (quality trimming at Q25 with fastp, clone calling with MiXCR) and kept in-frame beta chains. Identical CDR3 proteins give one entry, which carries the most common genes and DNA. For this sample the table gives 200,000 or so distinct CDR3 sequences, of which roughly 30% were detected only once. In total, the top ten clones hold roughly 31% of the sample. Cut back by 2 bases and 1 base, the V and J ends lie 14 bases apart. Measured from the cysteine to the phenylalanine, the CDR3 is 16 residues long. The only DNA kept is the CDR3, 48 bases in frame from the first base. The data originate from a study of T cell repertoires in cytomegalovirus infection (dated by TCRdb to about 2019). Background on the whole study: Because public TCR beta signatures pointed to carriage of CMV infection together with the matching HLA type, the HLA type of each donor mattered for the analysis. The paper as a whole reports these results and caveats: The ex vivo response was dominated by HLA-C-restricted CMV-specific TCR beta clonotypes, and the single most frequent clonotype in two of eight donors was supplied by these HLA-C-restricted clonotypes. In both this cohort and an independent roughly 330-donor cohort, the cumulative frequency of public TCR beta family members distinguished carriers of CMV infection plus the relevant HLA type.

The receptor's source is a human donor in good health (CMV status not recorded). Some clones in this sample may be carry-over from other donors' samples. The V and J segments used are TRBV12-3 or TRBV12-4 and TRBJ1-1, with the D gene not confidently named. Specimen: PBMCs. The CDR3 here reads CASSLRSAGGNTEAFF. The sequenced DNA: TGTGCCAGCAGTTTAAGGTCGGCCGGCGGGAACACTGAAGCTTTCTTT.